A selection of T cell receptor beta chains follows, all from one sample in a study of blood T cell repertoires in COVID-19. Using immunoSEQ multiplex PCR, the repertoire was profiled, and TCRdb retains in-frame clones only, with some absent. The sample yields under 40,000 clones, around nine tenths seen once. Sequenced input: peripheral blood. These receptors all stem from a man between 65 and 79 years old with active COVID-19. CDR3s include the opening cysteine and the closing phenylalanine or tryptophan. The D gene is left open where the match is weak. Some rows have no size entry. The others give once, few or many, or a class for an expanded clone.

D gene	clone size	V gene	J gene	CDR3 DNA	CDR3 protein
NA	once	TRBV20-1	TRBJ2-7	TGCAGTGCTAGATCCGGCTACGAGCAGTACTTC	CSARSGYEQYF
NA	NA	TRBV7-2	TRBJ1-6	TGTGCCAGCAGCTTCAAGACCGGGGCACCCCTCCACTTT	CASSFKTGAPLHF
TRBD2	once	TRBV4-1	TRBJ2-1	TGCGCCAGCAGCCAAACTAGCGCTAGCTCCTACAATGAGCAGTTCTTC	CASSQTSASSYNEQFF
NA	NA	TRBV6-6	TRBJ2-3	TGTGCCAGCAGTCCCGACCCCCGGAGGCCTAGCACAGATACGCAGTATTTT	CASSPDPRRPSTDTQYF
NA	NA	TRBV3-1/TRBV3-2	TRBJ2-1	TGTGCCAGCAGCCAAGATGGAGCGCCCGGAAATGAGCAGTTCTTC	CASSQDGAPGNEQFF
NA	once	TRBV28	TRBJ2-6	TGTGCCAGCAGAGCAGGGCCTGGGGCCAACGTCCTGACTTTC	CASRAGPGANVLTF
TRBD1	NA	TRBV7-8	TRBJ1-5	TGTGCCAGCAGCTTCTCTTCCGGGACAGATAGCAATCAGCCCCAGCATTTT	CASSFSSGTDSNQPQHF
TRBD2	NA	TRBV5-1	TRBJ2-3	TGCGCCAGCAGTGGGCGACTAGCTCGACTTAGCACAGATACGCAGTATTTT	CASSGRLARLSTDTQYF
NA	NA	TRBV11-2	TRBJ1-6	TGTGCCAGCAGCTTAGCAGGGGCGAATTCACCCCTCCACTTT	CASSLAGANSPLHF
NA	NA	TRBV9	TRBJ2-1	TGTGCCAGCAGCCCGAGGGATGAAGGTGGTTTAGTAAATGAGCAGTTCTTC	CASSPRDEGGLVNEQFF
NA	NA	TRBV14	TRBJ2-7	TGTGCCAGCAGCCAAGATTATGTTAGGAGGGACGAGCAGTACTTC	CASSQDYVRRDEQYF
TRBD1	NA	TRBV10-3	TRBJ1-5	TGTGCCATCAGTGCAGGGGGCAGGCAGCCCCAGCATTTT	CAISAGGRQPQHF
TRBD2	NA	TRBV28	TRBJ2-1	TGTGCCAGCAGTTTTGGGGCTAGCGGGAGGGCCATCTACAATGAGCAGTTCTTC	CASSFGASGRAIYNEQFF
NA	NA	TRBV28	TRBJ1-6	TGTGCCAGCAGTTACGACCTCCAGGGGATGGCTAATTCACCCCTCCACTTT	CASSYDLQGMANSPLHF
NA	NA	TRBV14	TRBJ2-3	TGTGCCAGCAGCCAACTAGAACAGGGAAATACGCAGTATTTT	CASSQLEQGNTQYF
TRBD2	NA	TRBV7-9	TRBJ2-1	TGTGCCAGCAGCTTATTCAAGCGGGAGGATGGTGAGCAGTTCTTC	CASSLFKREDGEQFF
TRBD2	NA	TRBV7-9	TRBJ2-2	TGTGCCAGCAGGAGAGCGGGACCCACCGGGGAGCTGTTTTTT	CASRRAGPTGELFF
NA	NA	TRBV7-2	TRBJ2-2	TGTGCCAGCAGCTCACCGGGTACCGGGGAGCTGTTTTTT	CASSSPGTGELFF
NA	NA	TRBV7-2	TRBJ2-7	TGTGCCAGCAGCTTAGGGGGCCTCCGGTACGAGCAGTACTTC	CASSLGGLRYEQYF
NA	few	TRBV9	TRBJ1-3	TGTGCCAGCAGCGTAGTGACGGGTGGAAACACCATATATTTT	CASSVVTGGNTIYF
TRBD1	once	TRBV24-1	TRBJ2-3	TGTGCCACCAGTGATTGGGGACAGGGTGCAGATACGCAGTATTTT	CATSDWGQGADTQYF
NA	once	TRBV18	TRBJ2-2	TGTGCCAGCTCACGCGACAGCTACACCGGGGAGCTGTTTTTT	CASSRDSYTGELFF
NA	NA	TRBV15	TRBJ2-7	TGTGCCACCAGCGAGGACATTTCCTCCTACGAGCAGTACTTC	CATSEDISSYEQYF
TRBD2	NA	TRBV7-3	TRBJ2-2	TGTGCCAGCAGCCTCCGGGGGGTTAGCGGGGAGCTGTTTTTT	CASSLRGVSGELFF
TRBD1	NA	TRBV18	TRBJ2-6	TGTGCCAGCTCACGACAGGGGGCGAACTCTGGGGCCAACGTCCTGACTTTC	CASSRQGANSGANVLTF
TRBD2	NA	TRBV7-3	TRBJ2-2	TGTGCCAGCAGCTTAAGGACTAGCGGGAACACCGGGGAGCTGTTTTTT	CASSLRTSGNTGELFF
TRBD1	NA	TRBV2	TRBJ1-5	TGTGCCAGCACCTGGACAGGGGGAAATCAGCCCCAGCATTTT	CASTWTGGNQPQHF
TRBD2	NA	TRBV19	TRBJ2-1	TGTGCCAGTAGGCTCGGGACTAGCGGTGTGAATGAGCAGTTCTTC	CASRLGTSGVNEQFF
TRBD1	once	TRBV9	TRBJ2-3	TGTGCCAGCAGCGTAAGGCCGGGACAGGGCACAGATACGCAGTATTTT	CASSVRPGQGTDTQYF
NA	once	TRBV5-8	TRBJ1-1	TGTGCCAGCAACTTAGGCAGGGTTTACACTGAAGCTTTCTTT	CASNLGRVYTEAFF
NA	NA	TRBV7-9	TRBJ2-2	TGTGCCAGCAGCTCGACCCAGGGTCGTGGCACCGGGGAGCTGTTTTTT	CASSSTQGRGTGELFF
NA	NA	TRBV30	TRBJ1-2	TGTGCCTGGACCCAACCAGGGGCAGGGGACGGCTACACCTTC	CAWTQPGAGDGYTF
TRBD2	NA	TRBV2	TRBJ2-1	TGTGCCAGCAGTGATTATAGCGGGAGTTTCAATGAGCAGTTCTTC	CASSDYSGSFNEQFF
NA	NA	TRBV6-2/TRBV6-3	TRBJ1-1	TGTGCCAGCAGTTACGGGCTTCAGGACACTGAAGCTTTCTTT	CASSYGLQDTEAFF
TRBD1	NA	TRBV27	TRBJ2-3	TGTGCCAGCAGTTTAGGACAGGGGGGCACAGATACGCAGTATTTT	CASSLGQGGTDTQYF
NA	NA	TRBV6-2/TRBV6-3	TRBJ1-1	TGTGCCAGCAGTTACCCTATGACTGAAGCTTTCTTT	CASSYPMTEAFF
TRBD1	NA	TRBV6-2/TRBV6-3	TRBJ1-5	TGTGCCAGCAGTTACTGGACAGGGGTGGATCAGCCCCAGCATTTT	CASSYWTGVDQPQHF
TRBD1	NA	TRBV27	TRBJ2-7	TGTGCCAGCAGTTTAACCGGACAGGTTTCCTACGAGCAGTACTTC	CASSLTGQVSYEQYF
TRBD1	once	TRBV19	TRBJ2-1	TGTGCCAGTAGTCTCCTGGGACAGGGGAAAAACAATGAGCAGTTCTTC	CASSLLGQGKNNEQFF
TRBD1	NA	TRBV6-2/TRBV6-3	TRBJ2-7	TGTGCCAGCAGCGGACGCAGGGGGTATACCTACGAGCAGTACTTC	CASSGRRGYTYEQYF
NA	NA	TRBV9	TRBJ1-6	TGTGCCAGCAGCGCAGGCGGGGGGAATAATTCACCCCTCCACTTT	CASSAGGGNNSPLHF
TRBD1	NA	TRBV4-3	TRBJ1-4	TGCGCCAGCAGCCACGAGGGACAGGGGAGTGAAAAACTGTTTTTT	CASSHEGQGSEKLFF
NA	NA	TRBV4-3	TRBJ2-7	TGCGCCAGCAGCATGACTAGGGACTACGAGCAGTACTTC	CASSMTRDYEQYF
TRBD1	NA	TRBV7-2	TRBJ1-5	TGTGCCAGCAGCCTCACAGGGGGCAATCAGCCCCAGCATTTT	CASSLTGGNQPQHF
TRBD2	NA	TRBV9	TRBJ2-1	TGTGCCAGCAGCGTAGAAGCGGGGGATTGGGATGAGCAGTTCTTC	CASSVEAGDWDEQFF
TRBD1	once	TRBV7-9	TRBJ1-5	TGTGCCAGCAGCTTAGCCCAGACAGGGGGCAATCAGCCCCAGCATTTT	CASSLAQTGGNQPQHF
TRBD1	NA	TRBV2	TRBJ1-5	TGTGCCAGCAAAGACTGGACAGGAAGCAATCAGCCCCAGCATTTT	CASKDWTGSNQPQHF
NA	NA	TRBV15	TRBJ1-1	TGTGCCACCGGGTCAGGCGTGAACACTGAAGCTTTCTTT	CATGSGVNTEAFF